The 2 T cell receptor beta chains below were found in one sample sequenced in a study of blood T cell repertoires in COVID-19. The data were produced by immunoSEQ multiplex PCR, yet TCRdb's version contains in-frame clones alone and is incomplete. The repertoire includes 220,000 or so clones, roughly 86% of them detected once, and around 2.1% sits in the top ten. Material: PBMCs or T cells enriched from blood (not recorded which). The source of these receptors is a woman in her fifties or sixties who had recovered from COVID-19.

V is TRBV5-1 and J is TRBJ1-2; D might be TRBD1 (5 bases). Deletions cut 6 bases from V and 2 bases from J, with 11 bases between. This CDR3 is 13 amino acids long. CDR1 and CDR2 (germline): SGHRS, YFSETQ. Here the CDR3 DNA reads TGCGCCAGCACCCTACAGGCCAACTATGGCTACACCTTC. This gives the protein CASTLQANYGYTF.

This clone was observed a single time. This chain links TRBV7-8 with TRBJ2-3; maybe TRBD1 (6 bases). This CDR3 is built from 15 residues. Germline CDR1 SGHVS, CDR2 FQNEAQ. V was cut by 1 base and J by 4 bases, with 12 bases left in between. The CDR3 DNA reads TGTGCCAGCAGCTTAGATATCAGGGGCGCAGATACGCAGTATTTT. The encoded protein is CASSLDIRGADTQYF.